The 11 T cell receptor beta chains below all came from one sample that was sequenced in a study of post-analysis software for immune sequencing data. Each TCR beta cDNA library carried unique molecular identifiers. From the PCR reads, TCRdb called clonotypes with MiXCR, one entry per CDR3 protein. In the table there are some 800,000 distinct CDR3 sequences, around 42% of which are singletons. No cognate antigen is known for these TCRs. Study results and caveats: TRBV5-6, TRBV5-1 and TRBV20-1 were among four to six TRBV segments more frequent in patients than controls.

Sequenced material: blood. Every receptor here comes from a girl between 5 and 17 years old with multiple sclerosis.

This clonotype was observed a handful of times. CDR3 nucleotide sequence: TGTGCCAGCAGTGAAACGGCGAGCTCGCAGTACTTC. It is translated as CASSETASSQYF. This chain links TRBV6-1 with TRBJ2-7; D unresolved. The germline V and J ends were trimmed by 2 bases and 9 bases, with 11 bases remaining between them. The V gene's germline CDR1 is MNHNS and CDR2 SASEGT. This CDR3 region has 12 residues.

The V call is TRBV5-6, the J call TRBJ1-5, with no clear D. V was pared by 1 base and J by 5 bases, with 7 bases between. CDR1 and CDR2 from the germline V gene are SGHDT and YYEEEE. CDR3 size: 13 residues. CDR3 DNA: TGTGCCAGCAGCTTGTTCGGGGATCAGCCCCAGCATTTT. Amino acids: CASSLFGDQPQHF.

This chain uses TRBV20-1 with TRBJ2-1, with 9 bases fitting TRBD2. The CDR3 is 15 residues long. Germline CDR1 DFQATT, CDR2 SNEGSKA (reference sequence). The CDR3 DNA reads as TGCAGCGTCCAGGGACTAGCCCTCTCCTACAATGAGCAGTTCTTC. This translates into CSVQGLALSYNEQFF.

This clonotype has only a few counts. This chain connects TRBV6-5 to TRBJ2-1, with D possibly TRBD2 on 6 matching bases. Trimming removed 2 bases from V and 2 bases from J, with 13 bases in between. The V gene's germline CDR1 is MNHEY and CDR2 SVGAGI. This CDR3 is 16 amino acids long. CDR3 in DNA: TGTGCCAGCAGTTACGAGCTAGCGTCGACCTACAATGAGCAGTTCTTC. It encodes CASSYELASTYNEQFF.

This chain joins TRBV20-1 and TRBJ1-5; D might be TRBD1 (5 bases). V shed 6 bases and J shed 5 bases, with 14 bases lying between them. CDR1 DFQATT and CDR2 SNEGSKA come from the germline V gene (reference sequence). This CDR3 contains 13 residues. The DNA of the CDR3 is TGCAGTGCCAACCGGGACTGGGATCAGCCCCAGCATTTT. Translation: CSANRDWDQPQHF.

This rearrangement joins TRBV5-6 to TRBJ1-6; 11 bases align to TRBD1. The germline CDR1 and CDR2 sequences are SGHDT and YYEEEE. V dropped 4 bases and J dropped 13; count of bases not matched to a gene: 25. This CDR3 has 20 residues. The CDR3 DNA follows: TGTGCCAGCAGCGTGCCAATAGGGACAGGGGGTCCCGGCCTAATGACGCCCCTCCACTTT. Residues: CASSVPIGTGGPGLMTPLHF.

The chain uses TRBV20-1 and TRBJ2-7; 13 bases are a match to TRBD2. After removal of 3 bases from V and 2 bases from J, the junction contained 4 bases not matched to a gene. Germline CDR1 DFQATT, CDR2 SNEGSKA (reference sequence). The CDR3 covers 15 residues. CDR3 DNA sequence: TGCAGTGCTAGCGGAGGACTAGCGGGGGCCTACGAGCAGTACTTC. It specifies CSASGGLAGAYEQYF.

This clonotype was observed a handful of times. The V gene is TRBV20-1, the J gene TRBJ1-5, with 9 bases aligning to TRBD1. Germline values: CDR1 DFQATT, CDR2 SNEGSKA (reference sequence). The CDR3 spans 14 residues. Trimming took 6 bases from V and 3 from J; bases not matched to a gene: 6. This CDR3 reads CSARQGEYNQPQHF. CDR3 coding DNA: TGCAGTGCGCGACAGGGGGAGTACAATCAGCCCCAGCATTTT.

The genes are TRBV6-5 and TRBJ2-3; D is possibly TRBD1 (6 bases). The CDR3 loop spans 17 amino acids. The germline CDR1 and CDR2 sequences are MNHEY and SVGAGI. V dropped 4 bases and J dropped 2 bases, with 19 bases sitting between them. CDR3 sequence reads: CASSSITGTKSTDTQYF. In nucleotides, the CDR3 is TGTGCCAGCAGTTCCATCACCGGGACAAAGTCCACAGATACGCAGTATTTT.

The chain is built from TRBV12-3 or TRBV12-4 and TRBJ2-1; D is ambiguous. This CDR3 contains 16 residues. Deletions cut 5 bases from V and 1 base from J, with 15 bases between. The CDR3: CASSPKAGESYNEQFF. For the CDR3, the DNA is TGTGCCAGCAGTCCAAAGGCTGGAGAGTCCTACAATGAGCAGTTCTTC.

The chain uses TRBV5-1 and TRBJ2-5, with D unresolved. The V gene's germline CDR1 is SGHRS and CDR2 YFSETQ. The CDR3 runs 13 residues. V lost 3 bases, J lost 5 bases, and 11 bases lay in between. CDR3 bases: TGCGCCAGCAGCTCGCCCAACAGTGAGACCCAGTACTTC. Amino acid sequence: CASSSPNSETQYF. Together with reference TRBV5-1 and TRBJ2-5, the CDR3 gives the full variable domain: KAGVTQTPRYLIKTRGQQVTLSCSPISGHRSVSWYQQTPGQGLQFLFEYFSETQRNKGNFPGRFSGRQFSNSRSEMNVSTLELGDSALYLCASSSPNSETQYFGPGTRLLVL.